Each of the 20 T cell receptor beta chains below was sequenced from the same sample in a study of T-cell reconstitution after alpha-beta-depleted transplantation in children. Unique molecular identifiers were used in preparing the TCRbeta library. Using its own MiXCR run on the PCR reads, TCRdb lists one record per CDR3 protein. This table has about 610,000 distinct CDR3 sequences, more than 9% appearing once. The sample here was PBMCs from the stem cell graft donor, taken from the stem cell graft. The receptors come from a human donor who donated a stem cell graft to a child with acute myeloid leukemia.

CDR3 in amino acids: CASSPDGKTATEAFF. The CDR3 coding sequence is TGTGCCAGCAGCCCAGACGGAAAGACAGCCACTGAAGCTTTCTTT. This chain links TRBV7-2 with TRBJ1-1, with D perhaps matching TRBD1 (5 bases). V lost 5 bases to trimming and J lost 4 bases, with 17 bases between them. This CDR3 region has 15 residues. Germline assignment: CDR1 SGHTA and CDR2 FQGNSA.

This clonotype was detected many times. This chain links TRBV18 with TRBJ2-3; D uncertain. CDR1 and CDR2 from the germline V gene are KGHSH and LQKENI. CDR3 length equals 14 residues. Trimming removed 2 bases from V and 6 bases from J, with 12 bases in between. For the CDR3, the DNA is TGTGCCAGCTCACCAAAGACCCTAGGGGATACGCAGTATTTT. Its protein is CASSPKTLGDTQYF.

In this sample, this clonotype turned up a few times. This sequence joins TRBV7-9 and TRBJ2-1, with TRBD2 matching 11 bases. Germline CDR1 and CDR2: SEHNR and FQNEAQ (reference sequence). This CDR3 contains 16 residues. V was pared by 5 bases and J by 2 bases, with 5 bases of the junction left unmatched. This chain's CDR3 is CASSHSGRAAYNEQFF. The CDR3 coding sequence is TGTGCCAGCAGCCATAGCGGGAGGGCGGCCTACAATGAGCAGTTCTTC.

The gene calls are TRBV29-1 and TRBJ2-5; D uncertain. The CDR3 covers 13 residues. V was trimmed by 4 bases and J by 7 bases, leaving 16 bases between them. The germline gives CDR1 SQVTM, CDR2 ANQGSEA. Here the CDR3 reads CSVVSLVSGTQYF. The CDR3 DNA sequence: TGCAGCGTTGTTTCTCTAGTCAGTGGGACCCAGTACTTC.

This clonotype was observed a few times. The chain joins TRBV6-1 to TRBJ1-6, with 9 positions matching TRBD1. J lost 9 bases, V lost 8 bases, and 14 bases had no gene match. Germline V gives CDR1 MNHNS, CDR2 SASEGT. The CDR3 has 16 residues. Here the CDR3 reads CASSLQGALGVSPLHF. CDR3 nucleotide sequence: TGTGCCAGCTCCCTACAGGGGGCGCTAGGAGTTTCACCCCTCCACTTT.

The V and J genes are TRBV6-1 and TRBJ1-5; possible D gene TRBD1, 5 bases. This CDR3 region has 17 residues. Between the trimmed V and J ends, which lost 6 bases and 6 bases, there was a span of 24 bases. The germline CDR1 and CDR2 sequences are MNHNS and SASEGT. The CDR3 region has the DNA TGTGCCAGCAGCCCCACTCCCCAGGGAGGATTTAGTCAGCCCCAGCATTTT. It yields the protein CASSPTPQGGFSQPQHF.

This clonotype was seen more than once but under ten times. The V and J genes are TRBV12-3 or TRBV12-4 and TRBJ2-5, with 12 bases lining up with TRBD2. CDR3 length: 16 residues. The V segment lost 3 bases and the J segment 5 bases; nucleotides outside the gene matches: 7. Here the CDR3 reads CASSFWTSGIHETQYF. The CDR3 DNA is TGTGCCAGCAGTTTTTGGACTAGCGGGATTCACGAGACCCAGTACTTC.

The chain uses TRBV12-3 or TRBV12-4 and TRBJ2-3; maybe TRBD1 (6 bases). V was shortened by 5 bases and J by 6 bases, with 21 bases between the two germline ends. This CDR3 contains 16 residues. CDR3 region: CASSLPHRDPADTQYF. DNA for the CDR3: TGTGCCAGCAGTCTACCACACAGGGATCCGGCGGATACGCAGTATTTT.

This clonotype has only a few counts. V usage is TRBV7-9 and J usage is TRBJ2-6, with D tentatively TRBD1 (5 bases). V lost 7 bases and J lost 1, with 17 bases in between. The germline CDR1 and CDR2 sequences are SEHNR and FQNEAQ (reference sequence). CDR3 size: 17 residues. The CDR3, as DNA: TGTGCCAGCACCAATAATCAGGGCGCGTCTGGGGCCAACGTCCTGACTTTC. This encodes CASTNNQGASGANVLTF.

This clonotype turned up a few times. The CDR3 is CASSLLGQRSTDTQYF. Written as DNA, the CDR3 is TGTGCCAGCAGTTTACTTGGCCAGCGTAGCACAGATACGCAGTATTTT. The V gene is TRBV12-3 or TRBV12-4, the J gene TRBJ2-3; D not resolved. CDR3 size: 16 residues. Trimming shortened V by 2 bases and J by 0 bases, and 12 bases separated the two germline ends.

This clonotype was seen more than once but under ten times. CDR3 region: CASSVAPSGSVNEQFF. The CDR3 bases are TGTGCCAGCAGCGTAGCTCCTAGCGGGAGTGTCAATGAGCAGTTCTTC. This chain joins TRBV9 and TRBJ2-1; 10 bases are a match to TRBD2. The V and J ends lost 0 bases and 6 bases, in that order; junction bases with no gene match: 6. CDR1 and CDR2 from the germline V gene are SGDLS and YYNGEE. The CDR3 totals 16 residues.

The CDR3 DNA reads TGCGCCAGCAGCGCCCTAGCGGCCAGCGTTGAGCAGTTCTTC. Residues: CASSALAASVEQFF. The rearrangement uses TRBV5-1 and TRBJ2-1, with 7 nucleotides matching TRBD2. In germline, CDR1 is SGHRS, CDR2 YFSETQ. Trimming cost V 4 bases and J 9 bases; bases outside gene matches: 10. The CDR3 is made up of 14 amino acids.

There are many counts of this clonotype. The J gene is TRBJ1-2, the V gene TRBV20-1, with D perhaps TRBD1 (6 bases). The CDR3 is 13 amino acids. Germline V lookup: CDR1 DFQATT, CDR2 SNEGSKA (reference sequence). Trimming shortened V by 1 base and J by 2 bases, and 8 bases separated the two germline ends. In DNA, the CDR3 is TGCAGTGCTAGAGGGGGGCCGAACTATGGCTACACCTTC. This codes for CSARGGPNYGYTF.

This clonotype has at least ten counts. CDR3 loop: CASSSWDEAYGYTF. The CDR3 DNA sequence: TGTGCCAGCAGTTCCTGGGACGAAGCCTATGGCTACACCTTC. The chain employs TRBV28 and TRBJ1-2; tentative D call: TRBD1 (5 bases). The germline V gene has CDR1 MDHEN and CDR2 SYDVKM. The germline V and J ends were trimmed by 4 bases and 4 bases, with 13 bases remaining between them. The CDR3 length is 14 residues.

This clonotype has just a few counts. The chain links TRBV12-3 or TRBV12-4 to TRBJ2-2; D is perhaps TRBD1 or TRBD2 (5 bases each). The length of the CDR3 is 17 residues. V lost 2 bases to trimming and J lost 0 bases, with 13 bases between them. The CDR3 sequence is CASSLLRGTANTGELFF. DNA of the CDR3: TGTGCCAGCAGTTTATTGAGGGGAACGGCGAACACCGGGGAGCTGTTTTTT.

The chain is built from TRBV12-3 or TRBV12-4 and TRBJ2-1, with TRBD2 matching over 16 bases. V lost 5 bases, J lost 8 bases, and 15 bases stayed unmatched. There are 19 residues in the CDR3. The CDR3 DNA sequence: TGTGCCAGCAGTGTCTACGGGACTAGCGGGAGGGCCGAATCCGATGAGCAGTTCTTC. Amino acid sequence: CASSVYGTSGRAESDEQFF.

The table lists this clonotype with a few counts. This CDR3 reads CASSPSVRDQPQHF. The CDR3 DNA sequence: TGTGCCAGCAGCCCAAGTGTCAGAGATCAGCCCCAGCATTTT. V is TRBV7-8 and J is TRBJ1-5; no definite D call. V dropped 5 bases and J dropped 5 bases, with 13 bases sitting between them. Looked up from germline, CDR1 is SGHVS and CDR2 is FQNEAQ. The length of the CDR3 is 14 residues.

This clonotype has just a few counts. The chain carries TRBV20-1 and TRBJ1-4; a possible D gene is TRBD1 (6 bases). Trimming removed 0 bases at V and 8 bases at J, with 13 bases between. The CDR3 extends over 14 amino acids. In germline, CDR1 is DFQATT, CDR2 SNEGSKA (reference sequence). The CDR3 DNA sequence: TGCAGTGCTAGAGATGTTACAGGGAAGGAAAAACTGTTTTTT. Protein: CSARDVTGKEKLFF.

This clonotype was detected many times. V usage is TRBV5-5 and J usage is TRBJ2-3, with 8 positions matching TRBD1. The J segment lost 1 base and the V segment lost 8 bases, leaving 6 bases of the junction unmatched. This CDR3 contains 14 residues. Germline CDR1 reads SGHKS; CDR2 reads YYEKEE (reference sequence). CDR3: CARDRVFGTDTQYF. The DNA for the CDR3 is TGTGCCAGGGACAGGGTTTTCGGCACAGATACGCAGTATTTT.

This clonotype was counted ten times or more. This rearrangement joins TRBV7-8 to TRBJ1-1; no definite D call. Germline V CDR1 and CDR2: SGHVS, FQNEAQ. Deletions cut 5 bases from V and 3 bases from J, with 13 bases between. This CDR3 comprises 14 residues. CDR3 coding DNA: TGTGCCAGCAGCGGCTTGGAAGAGTACACTGAAGCTTTCTTT. Its protein is CASSGLEEYTEAFF.